This record concerns one T cell receptor beta chain sequence. This sample was taken from a study of T cell changes during pregnancy in multiple sclerosis. Germline assignment: CDR1 SNHLY and CDR2 FYNNEI. This CDR3 has 16 amino acids. The V gene end was trimmed by 7 bases and the J gene end by 2 bases; junction bases not matched to a gene: 12. The method was immunoSEQ multiplex PCR; TCRdb's version includes in-frame clones alone and lacks a portion of them. The sample comprises some 120,000 clones, around 95% of which are singletons, and 0.44% rests with the top ten. V is TRBV2 and J is TRBJ2-7; 9 bases agree with TRBD1. The clonotype comes from a female donor with multiple sclerosis, enrolled in a pregnancy study. The sequencing used peripheral blood, collected after pregnancy. The CDR3 sequence is CASTVGPGQGTYEQYF. The CDR3, as DNA: TGTGCCAGCACGGTTGGGCCGGGACAGGGAACCTACGAGCAGTACTTC. The full variable domain, in which reference TRBV2 and TRBJ2-7 provide the parts outside the CDR3, is EPEVTQTPSHQVTQMGQEVILRCVPISNHLYFYWYRQILGQKVEFLVSFYNNEISEKSEIFDDQFSVERPDGSNFTLKIRSTKLEDSAMYFCASTVGPGQGTYEQYFGPGTRLTVT.